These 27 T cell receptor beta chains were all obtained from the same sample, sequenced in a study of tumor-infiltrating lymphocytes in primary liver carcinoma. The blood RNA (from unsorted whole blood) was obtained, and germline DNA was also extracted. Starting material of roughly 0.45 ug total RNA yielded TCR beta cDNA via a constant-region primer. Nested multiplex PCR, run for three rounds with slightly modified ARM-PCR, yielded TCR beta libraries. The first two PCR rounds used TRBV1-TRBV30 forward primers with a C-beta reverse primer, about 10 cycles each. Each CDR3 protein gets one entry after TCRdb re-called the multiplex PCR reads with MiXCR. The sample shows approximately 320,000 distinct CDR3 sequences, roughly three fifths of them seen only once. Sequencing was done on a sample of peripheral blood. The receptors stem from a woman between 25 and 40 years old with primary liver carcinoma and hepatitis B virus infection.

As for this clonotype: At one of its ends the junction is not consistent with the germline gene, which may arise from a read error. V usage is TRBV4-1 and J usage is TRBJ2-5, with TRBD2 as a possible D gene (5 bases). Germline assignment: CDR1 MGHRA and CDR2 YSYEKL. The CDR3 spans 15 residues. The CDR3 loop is CASSQVWESQETQYF. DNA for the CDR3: TGTGCCAGCAGCCAAGTTTGGGAGTCCCAAGAGACCCAGTACTTC.

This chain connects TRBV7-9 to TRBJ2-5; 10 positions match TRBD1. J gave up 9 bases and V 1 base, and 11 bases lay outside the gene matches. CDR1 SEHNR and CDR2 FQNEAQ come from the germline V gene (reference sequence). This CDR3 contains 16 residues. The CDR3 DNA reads TGTGCCAGCAGCTTAGTCCGGGGACAGGGGTCTTTGGCCCAGTACTTC. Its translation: CASSLVRGQGSLAQYF. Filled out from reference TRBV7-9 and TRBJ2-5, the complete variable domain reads DTGVSQNPRHKITKRGQNVTFRCDPISEHNRLYWYRQTLGQGPEFLTYFQNEAQLEKSRLLSDRFSAERPKGSFSTLEIQRTEQGDSAMYLCASSLVRGQGSLAQYFGPGTRLLVL.

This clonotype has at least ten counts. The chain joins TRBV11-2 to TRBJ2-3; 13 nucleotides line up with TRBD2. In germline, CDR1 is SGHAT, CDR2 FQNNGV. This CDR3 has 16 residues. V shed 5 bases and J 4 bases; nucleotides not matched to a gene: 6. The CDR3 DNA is TGTGCCAGCAGCCCAACTAGCGGGAGGGCGGCAGATACGCAGTATTTT. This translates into CASSPTSGRAADTQYF. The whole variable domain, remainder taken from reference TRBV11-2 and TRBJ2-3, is EAGVAQSPRYKIIEKRQSVAFWCNPISGHATLYWYQQILGQGPKLLIQFQNNGVVDDSQLPKDRFSAERLKGVDSTLKIQPAKLEDSAVYLCASSPTSGRAADTQYFGPGTRLTVL.

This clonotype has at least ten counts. The CDR3 loop is CASSQVDRPNTEAFF. The DNA for the CDR3 is TGTGCCAGCAGCCAAGTAGACCGTCCGAACACTGAAGCTTTCTTT. The gene calls are TRBV4-2 and TRBJ1-1; no firm D call. V was clipped by 1 base and J by 1 base, with 10 bases between them. Per germline, CDR1 LGHNA and CDR2 YNFKEQ. The CDR3 totals 15 residues.

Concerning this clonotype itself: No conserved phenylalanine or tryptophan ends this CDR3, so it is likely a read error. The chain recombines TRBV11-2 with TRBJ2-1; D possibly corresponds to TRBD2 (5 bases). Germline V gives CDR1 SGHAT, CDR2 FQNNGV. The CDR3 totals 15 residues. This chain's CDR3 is CTSSPLGGPYNEQFL. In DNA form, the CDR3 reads TGTACCAGCAGCCCCCTGGGCGGGCCCTACAATGAGCAGTTCTTA.

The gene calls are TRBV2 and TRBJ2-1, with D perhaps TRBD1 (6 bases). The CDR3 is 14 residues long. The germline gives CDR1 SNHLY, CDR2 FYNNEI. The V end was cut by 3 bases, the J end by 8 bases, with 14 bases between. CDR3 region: CASSDGRGWDEQFF. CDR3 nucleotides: TGTGCCAGCAGTGACGGCAGGGGATGGGATGAGCAGTTCTTC.

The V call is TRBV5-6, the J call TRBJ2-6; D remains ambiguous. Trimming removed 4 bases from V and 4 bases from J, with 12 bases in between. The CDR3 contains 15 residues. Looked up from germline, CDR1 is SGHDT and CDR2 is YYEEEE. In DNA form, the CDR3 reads TGTGCCAGCAGCCACTTCCGGTACGGGGCCAACGTCCTGACTTTC. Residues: CASSHFRYGANVLTF.

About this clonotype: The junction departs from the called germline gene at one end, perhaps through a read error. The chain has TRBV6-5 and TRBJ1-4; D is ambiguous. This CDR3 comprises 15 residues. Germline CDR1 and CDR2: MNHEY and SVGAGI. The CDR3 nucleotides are TGTGCCAACAGTTACCGGGGTTCTTCCAATGAAAAACTGTTTTTT. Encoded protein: CANSYRGSSNEKLFF.

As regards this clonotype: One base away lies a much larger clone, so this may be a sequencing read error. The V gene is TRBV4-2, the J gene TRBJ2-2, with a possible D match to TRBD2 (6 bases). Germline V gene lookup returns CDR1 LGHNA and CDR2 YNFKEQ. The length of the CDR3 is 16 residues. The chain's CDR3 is CTSSQEAGPGPGELFF. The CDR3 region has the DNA TGTACCAGCAGCCAAGAGGCGGGGCCTGGGCCCGGGGAGCTGTTTTTT.

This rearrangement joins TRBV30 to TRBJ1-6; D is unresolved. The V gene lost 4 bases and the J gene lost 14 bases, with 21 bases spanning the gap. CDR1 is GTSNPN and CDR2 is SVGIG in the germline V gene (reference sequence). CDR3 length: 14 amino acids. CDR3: CAWNGDVIKSALHF. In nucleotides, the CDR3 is TGTGCCTGGAACGGAGACGTTATTAAGTCGGCCCTCCACTTT.

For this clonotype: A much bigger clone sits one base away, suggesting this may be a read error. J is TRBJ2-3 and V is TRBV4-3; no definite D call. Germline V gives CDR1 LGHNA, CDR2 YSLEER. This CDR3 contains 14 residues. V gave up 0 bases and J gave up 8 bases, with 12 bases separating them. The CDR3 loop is CASSQDRPIGTQYF. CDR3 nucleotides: TGCGCCAGCAGCCAAGATCGGCCAATCGGTACGCAGTATTTT.

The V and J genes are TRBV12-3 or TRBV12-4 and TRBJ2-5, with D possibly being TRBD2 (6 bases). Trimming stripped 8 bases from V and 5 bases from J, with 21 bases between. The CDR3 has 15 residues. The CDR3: CASRQFWGAGETQYF. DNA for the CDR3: TGTGCCAGCCGTCAGTTTTGGGGCGCGGGGGAGACCCAGTACTTC.

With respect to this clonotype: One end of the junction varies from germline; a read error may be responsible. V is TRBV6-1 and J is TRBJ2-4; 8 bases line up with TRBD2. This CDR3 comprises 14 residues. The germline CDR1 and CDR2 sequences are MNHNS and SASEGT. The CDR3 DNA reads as TGTGTCAGCAGCCGGGGGGGCGGGAAAAACATTCAGTACTTC. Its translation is CVSSRGGGKNIQYF.

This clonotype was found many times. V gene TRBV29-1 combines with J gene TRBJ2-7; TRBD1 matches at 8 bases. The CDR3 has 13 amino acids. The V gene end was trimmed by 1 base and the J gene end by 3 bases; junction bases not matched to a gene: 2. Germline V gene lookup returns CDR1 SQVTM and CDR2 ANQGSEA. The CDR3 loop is CSVEGQGNYEQYF. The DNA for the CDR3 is TGCAGCGTTGAAGGACAGGGGAACTACGAGCAGTACTTC.

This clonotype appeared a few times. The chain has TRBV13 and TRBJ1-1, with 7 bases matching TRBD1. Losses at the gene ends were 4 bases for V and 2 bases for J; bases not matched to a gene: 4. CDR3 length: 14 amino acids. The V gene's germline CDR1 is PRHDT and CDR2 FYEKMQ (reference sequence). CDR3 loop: CASSSGQSNTEAFF. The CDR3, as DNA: TGTGCCAGCAGCTCGGGACAGTCAAACACTGAAGCTTTCTTT.

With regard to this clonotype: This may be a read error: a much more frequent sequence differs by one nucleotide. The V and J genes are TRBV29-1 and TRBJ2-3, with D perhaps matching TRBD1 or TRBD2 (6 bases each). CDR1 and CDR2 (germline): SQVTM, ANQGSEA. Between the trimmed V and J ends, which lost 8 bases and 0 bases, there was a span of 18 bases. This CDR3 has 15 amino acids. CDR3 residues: CSLRGAGASTDTQYF. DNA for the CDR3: TGCAGCCTGAGGGGGGCGGGCGCGAGCACAGATACGCAGTATTTT.

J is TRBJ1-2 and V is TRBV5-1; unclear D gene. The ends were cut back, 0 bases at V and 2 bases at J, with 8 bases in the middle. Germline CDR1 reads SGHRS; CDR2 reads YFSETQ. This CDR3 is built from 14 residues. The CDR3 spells CASSLVGENYGYTF. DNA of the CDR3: TGCGCCAGCAGCTTGGTTGGGGAAAACTATGGCTACACCTTC.

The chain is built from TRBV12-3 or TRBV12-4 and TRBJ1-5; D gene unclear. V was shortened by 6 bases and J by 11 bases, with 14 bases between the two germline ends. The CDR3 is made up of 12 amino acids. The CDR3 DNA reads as TGTGCCAGCAGCCCCGCGACGGATACCCAGCATTTT. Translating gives CASSPATDTQHF.

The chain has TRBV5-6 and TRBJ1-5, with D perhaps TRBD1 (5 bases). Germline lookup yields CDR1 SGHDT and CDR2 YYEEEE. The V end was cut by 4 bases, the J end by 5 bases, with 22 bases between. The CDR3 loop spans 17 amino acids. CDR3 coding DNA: TGTGCCAGCAGCACCCGCATCGGTGGGGCCATTTATCAGCCCCAGCATTTT. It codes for CASSTRIGGAIYQPQHF.

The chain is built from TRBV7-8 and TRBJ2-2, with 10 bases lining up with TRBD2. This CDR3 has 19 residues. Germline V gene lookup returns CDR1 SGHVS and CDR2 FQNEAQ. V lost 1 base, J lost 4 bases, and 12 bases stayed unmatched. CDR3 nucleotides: TGTGCCAGCAGCTTAGGCAGATCCGGGACTAGCGACTTCACCGGGGAGCTGTTTTTT. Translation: CASSLGRSGTSDFTGELFF.

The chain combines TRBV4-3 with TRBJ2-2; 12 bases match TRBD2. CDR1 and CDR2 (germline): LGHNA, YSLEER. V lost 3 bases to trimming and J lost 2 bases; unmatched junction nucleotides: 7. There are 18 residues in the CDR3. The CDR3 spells CASSQTSGRGCNTGELFF. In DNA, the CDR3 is TGCGCCAGCAGCCAGACTAGCGGGAGAGGATGCAACACCGGGGAGCTGTTTTTT.

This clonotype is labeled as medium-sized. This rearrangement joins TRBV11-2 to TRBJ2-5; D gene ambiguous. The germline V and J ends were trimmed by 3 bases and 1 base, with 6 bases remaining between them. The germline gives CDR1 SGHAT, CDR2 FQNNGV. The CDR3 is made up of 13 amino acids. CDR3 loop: CASSFGFQETQYF. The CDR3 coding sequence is TGTGCCAGCAGCTTCGGGTTCCAAGAGACCCAGTACTTC.

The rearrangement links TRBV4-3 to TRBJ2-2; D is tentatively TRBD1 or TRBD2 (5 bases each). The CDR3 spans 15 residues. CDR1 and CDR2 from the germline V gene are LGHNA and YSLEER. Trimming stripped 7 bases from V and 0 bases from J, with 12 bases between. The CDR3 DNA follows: TGCGCCAGCAACCTCGGGGCAGCGAACACCGGGGAGCTGTTTTTT. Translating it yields CASNLGAANTGELFF.

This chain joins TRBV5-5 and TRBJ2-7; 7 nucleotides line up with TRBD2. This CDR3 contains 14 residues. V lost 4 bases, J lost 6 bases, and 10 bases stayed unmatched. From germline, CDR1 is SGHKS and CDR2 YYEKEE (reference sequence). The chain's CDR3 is CASSEGLIRAEQYF. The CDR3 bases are TGTGCCAGCAGCGAGGGACTAATCCGGGCCGAGCAGTACTTC.

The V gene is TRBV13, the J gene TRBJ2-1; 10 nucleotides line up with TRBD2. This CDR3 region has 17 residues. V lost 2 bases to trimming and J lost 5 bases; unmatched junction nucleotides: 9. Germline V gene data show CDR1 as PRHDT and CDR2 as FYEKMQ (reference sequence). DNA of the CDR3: TGTGCCAGCAGCTTACCCCCGGGGCTAGCGGGAGACAATGAGCAGTTCTTC. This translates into CASSLPPGLAGDNEQFF.

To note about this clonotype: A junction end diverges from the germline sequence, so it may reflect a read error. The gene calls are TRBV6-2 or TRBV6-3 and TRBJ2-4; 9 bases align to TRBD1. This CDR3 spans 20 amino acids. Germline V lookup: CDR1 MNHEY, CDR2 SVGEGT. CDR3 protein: CASAFRAGTGMTLAKNIRYF. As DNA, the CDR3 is TGTGCCAGCGCGTTTCGCGCCGGGACAGGGATGACTTTAGCCAAAAACATTCGGTACTTC.

The CDR3 sequence: CASSPHSGLYKQYF. In DNA, the CDR3 is TGTGCCAGCAGCCCACACAGCGGACTTTACAAGCAGTACTTC. The J gene is TRBJ2-7, the V gene TRBV11-1; TRBD2 is a possible D gene (5 bases). Trimming cost V 5 bases and J 8 bases, with 19 bases left between them. The CDR3 consists of 14 residues. CDR1 is SGHAT and CDR2 is FQDESV in the germline V gene (reference sequence).